These 30 T cell receptor beta chains came from one sample sequenced in a study of T cell repertoires in cytomegalovirus infection. These receptors lack a known antigen. TCRdb recomputed calls from the reads with MiXCR, one row per CDR3 protein. This sample has approximately 770,000 distinct CDR3 sequences; 29% occur once, and the top ten carry over 10%. Sequenced here: cultured CD8+ T cells from PBMCs, sampled from culture after CMV antigen stimulation. Source of these receptors: a human donor in good health (CMV status not recorded). Some clones in this sample may be carry-over from other donors' samples.

The table lists this clonotype with a few counts. V is TRBV27 and J is TRBJ1-1; TRBD1 is a possible D gene (5 bases). Germline loops: CDR1 MNHEY, CDR2 SMNVEV (reference sequence). The CDR3 extends over 15 amino acids. V gave up 1 base and J gave up 1 base, with 10 bases separating them. Written as DNA, the CDR3 is TGTGCCAGCAGTTTATTTGGGGGAGGGAACACTGAAGCTTTCTTT. It specifies CASSLFGGGNTEAFF.

This clonotype has only a few counts. The chain is built from TRBV29-1 and TRBJ2-3; the D gene is possibly TRBD1 (5 bases). The CDR3 is 17 residues long. V lost 0 bases, J lost 0 bases, and 16 bases lay in between. The germline gives CDR1 SQVTM, CDR2 ANQGSEA. The CDR3 DNA reads as TGCAGCGTTGAAGAGGGATCCAGGTCAGGGAGCACAGATACGCAGTATTTT. Translation gives CSVEEGSRSGSTDTQYF.

V usage is TRBV12-3 or TRBV12-4 and J usage is TRBJ1-6; D unresolved. Trimming took 6 bases from V and 8 from J, leaving 14 bases between them. This CDR3 contains 14 residues. Written as DNA, the CDR3 is TGTGCCAGCAGCCTACCCTACAGCGATTCACCCCTCCACTTT. It yields the protein CASSLPYSDSPLHF.

The chain uses TRBV13 and TRBJ2-1; TRBD1 aligns across 7 bases. CDR1 PRHDT and CDR2 FYEKMQ come from the germline V gene (reference sequence). This CDR3 has 17 residues. The V gene end was trimmed by 4 bases and the J gene end by 5 bases; junction bases not matched to a gene: 14. The CDR3 loop is CASSSHEGDSRDNEQFF. The CDR3 coding sequence is TGTGCCAGCAGCTCCCACGAGGGGGACAGCAGGGACAATGAGCAGTTCTTC.

The chain is built from TRBV4-1 and TRBJ2-1; no firm D call. V shed 5 bases and J shed 3 bases, with 8 bases lying between them. Per germline, CDR1 MGHRA and CDR2 YSYEKL. The CDR3 runs 13 residues. The DNA for the CDR3 is TGCGCCAGCAGCGAATGGATCTACAATGAGCAGTTCTTC. As protein: CASSEWIYNEQFF.

This chain joins TRBV9 and TRBJ1-5; D gene ambiguous. Germline V gene data show CDR1 as SGDLS and CDR2 as YYNGEE. The V end lost 3 bases, the J end lost 5 bases, and 18 bases lay between the germline ends. The CDR3 runs 16 residues. CDR3: CASSASSRTGDQPQHF. The CDR3 DNA reads TGTGCCAGCAGCGCCAGTAGCCGCACTGGGGATCAGCCCCAGCATTTT.

The chain has TRBV10-3 and TRBJ1-3, with 11 positions matching TRBD1. The CDR3 is 18 amino acids. With V trimmed by 6 bases and J by 4 bases, 14 bases remained unmatched. Germline values: CDR1 ENHRY, CDR2 SYGVKD. Here the CDR3 reads CAIRSRDRGERAGNTIYF. CDR3 nucleotides: TGTGCCATCAGATCCCGGGACAGGGGGGAAAGGGCCGGAAACACCATATATTTT.

The V and J genes are TRBV4-1 and TRBJ2-1; 7 positions agree with TRBD2. V trimming: 2 bases; J trimming: 0 bases; junction bases outside the gene matches: 4. In germline, CDR1 is MGHRA, CDR2 YSYEKL. The CDR3 runs 16 residues. CDR3 amino acids: CASSQTSASSYNEQFF. The CDR3 DNA is TGCGCCAGCAGCCAAACTAGCGCGAGCTCCTACAATGAGCAGTTCTTC.

This clonotype was seen repeatedly, ten times or more. The chain carries TRBV7-2 and TRBJ2-5; D is unresolved. The V end lost 1 base, the J end lost 5 bases, and 17 bases lay between the germline ends. Germline CDR1 SGHTA, CDR2 FQGNSA. The CDR3 spans 16 residues. CDR3 sequence reads: CASSLGLRPLSETQYF. CDR3 DNA sequence: TGTGCCAGCAGCTTAGGTCTCAGACCGCTCTCGGAGACCCAGTACTTC.

V and J are TRBV12-3 or TRBV12-4 and TRBJ1-2; D ambiguous. The CDR3 runs 12 residues. Trimming took 5 bases from V and 4 from J, leaving 8 bases between them. CDR3 protein: CASSKTSYGYTF. CDR3 sequence (DNA): TGTGCCAGCAGTAAGACCAGCTATGGCTACACCTTC.

This clonotype has a handful of counts. This CDR3 is CASSIGTHLDGYTF. CDR3 nucleotide sequence: TGTGCCAGCAGCATCGGGACCCATCTTGATGGCTACACCTTC. The gene calls are TRBV7-2 and TRBJ1-2; possibly TRBD1 for D (5 bases). Trimming cost V 5 bases and J 6 bases, with 16 bases left between them. CDR1 is SGHTA, CDR2 FQGNSA, per germline. The CDR3 length is 14 residues.

This rearrangement joins TRBV4-1 to TRBJ2-2; maybe TRBD1 (5 bases). CDR1 is MGHRA, CDR2 YSYEKL, per germline. This CDR3 is 14 amino acids long. The germline V and J ends were trimmed by 3 bases and 4 bases, with 9 bases remaining between them. In DNA form, the CDR3 reads TGCGCCAGCAGCCAGAAAGACAGCACCGGGGAGCTGTTTTTT. Protein product: CASSQKDSTGELFF.

In this sample, this clonotype turned up a few times. V gene TRBV20-1 combines with J gene TRBJ1-1, with no clear D. This CDR3 contains 14 residues. Germline V gene lookup returns CDR1 DFQATT and CDR2 SNEGSKA (reference sequence). Deletions cut 4 bases from V and 1 base from J, with 13 bases between. The DNA for the CDR3 is TGCAGTGCTATGGGTCGGCACCCGAACACTGAAGCTTTCTTT. It encodes CSAMGRHPNTEAFF.

This clonotype was counted once. The chain joins TRBV4-3 to TRBJ1-2; D not certain. V was shortened by 3 bases and J by 2 bases, with 16 bases between the two germline ends. CDR1 is LGHNA and CDR2 is YSLEER in the germline V gene. The CDR3 spans 16 residues. CDR3 protein: CASSHYTQVANYGYTF. DNA of the CDR3: TGCGCCAGCAGCCACTATACCCAGGTAGCAAACTATGGCTACACCTTC.

This clonotype came up a few times. V is TRBV6-6 and J is TRBJ2-5; TRBD2 agrees at 13 bases. CDR1 is MNHNY and CDR2 is SVGAGI in the germline V gene (reference sequence). The V gene end was trimmed by 6 bases and the J gene end by 4 bases; junction bases not matched to a gene: 5. CDR3 length equals 15 residues. CDR3 loop: CASRGGLAGIETQYF. CDR3 DNA: TGTGCCAGCAGAGGGGGACTAGCGGGGATAGAGACCCAGTACTTC.

The chain is built from TRBV19 and TRBJ2-6; possible D gene TRBD1, 5 bases. Trimming cost V 9 bases and J 1 base, with 19 bases left between them. The germline V gene encodes CDR1 LNHDA and CDR2 SQIVND (reference sequence). This CDR3 is 17 amino acids long. CDR3 DNA sequence: TGTGCCAGCGGCACCCGACAGCCTTCATCTGGGGCCAACGTCCTGACTTTC. As protein: CASGTRQPSSGANVLTF.

The CDR3 spells CASSIFGQSPGETQYF. The DNA of the CDR3 is TGTGCCAGTAGTATATTCGGACAGTCTCCAGGGGAGACCCAGTACTTC. V and J are TRBV19 and TRBJ2-5; possible D gene TRBD1, 6 bases. V lost 2 bases, J lost 5 bases, and 18 bases lay in between. The germline V gene has CDR1 LNHDA and CDR2 SQIVND (reference sequence). This CDR3 has 16 amino acids. The variable domain in full, with the rest retrieved from reference TRBV19 and TRBJ2-5, is DGGITQSPKYLFRKEGQNVTLSCEQNLNHDAMYWYRQDPGQGLRLIYYSQIVNDFQKGDIAEGYSVSREKKESFPLTVTSAQKNPTAFYLCASSIFGQSPGETQYFGPGTRLLVL.

This clonotype has just a few counts. The chain joins TRBV10-3 to TRBJ2-3; D gene uncertain. Per germline, CDR1 ENHRY and CDR2 SYGVKD. The V and J ends lost 3 bases and 0 bases respectively, with 4 bases between them. This CDR3 is 13 amino acids long. The CDR3 DNA follows: TGTGCCATCAGTGATCTTAGCACAGATACGCAGTATTTT. Translated: CAISDLSTDTQYF.

The rearrangement uses TRBV7-8 and TRBJ1-5; D gene ambiguous. Germline-derived CDR1 and CDR2 are SGHVS and FQNEAQ. Trimming removed 0 bases from V and 0 bases from J, with 12 bases in between. The CDR3 totals 17 residues. This chain's CDR3 is CASSLALRVYSNQPQHF. In nucleotides, the CDR3 is TGTGCCAGCAGCTTAGCGCTACGAGTTTATAGCAATCAGCCCCAGCATTTT.

This clonotype was found many times. The chain recombines TRBV7-8 with TRBJ1-3; D remains unclear. CDR1 and CDR2 (germline): SGHVS, FQNEAQ. This CDR3 is 15 amino acids long. Trimming stripped 0 bases from V and 0 bases from J, with 6 bases between. The CDR3 bases are TGTGCCAGCAGCTTAGCAGGAATCTCTGGAAACACCATATATTTT. Residues: CASSLAGISGNTIYF.

The chain combines TRBV7-9 with TRBJ1-1; maybe TRBD1 (6 bases). This CDR3 region has 15 residues. The V end lost 1 base, the J end lost 4 bases, and 13 bases lay between the germline ends. Germline values: CDR1 SEHNR, CDR2 FQNEAQ (reference sequence). For the CDR3, the DNA is TGTGCCAGCAGCTTAGGCCCCAGGGGTGGCACTGAAGCTTTCTTT. The encoded protein is CASSLGPRGGTEAFF.

The chain couples TRBV11-2 to TRBJ1-4, with D uncertain. The V gene lost 0 bases and the J gene lost 7 bases, with 18 bases spanning the gap. This CDR3 contains 17 residues. Per germline, CDR1 SGHAT and CDR2 FQNNGV. CDR3 in DNA: TGTGCCAGCAGCTTAGATATACAGCTTTATGGGAGTGAAAAACTGTTTTTT. Translating it yields CASSLDIQLYGSEKLFF. Filled out from reference TRBV11-2 and TRBJ1-4, the complete variable domain reads EAGVAQSPRYKIIEKRQSVAFWCNPISGHATLYWYQQILGQGPKLLIQFQNNGVVDDSQLPKDRFSAERLKGVDSTLKIQPAKLEDSAVYLCASSLDIQLYGSEKLFFGSGTQLSVL.

This chain uses TRBV18 with TRBJ2-3; D is unresolved. The CDR3 consists of 14 residues. Between the trimmed V and J ends, which lost 3 bases and 4 bases, there was a span of 11 bases. Germline lookup yields CDR1 KGHSH and CDR2 LQKENI. For the CDR3, the DNA is TGTGCCAGCTCACCGTCGACAAGCCCAGATACGCAGTATTTT. It encodes CASSPSTSPDTQYF.

The J gene is TRBJ1-5, the V gene TRBV27, with D possibly matching TRBD1 (6 bases). This CDR3 is built from 16 residues. Trimming removed 1 base from V and 0 bases from J, with 10 bases in between. CDR1 is MNHEY and CDR2 is SMNVEV in the germline V gene (reference sequence). The CDR3 loop reads CASSLLGTPSNQPQHF. The CDR3 nucleotides read TGTGCCAGCAGTTTATTGGGGACACCTAGCAATCAGCCCCAGCATTTT.

This clonotype came up many times. The rearrangement uses TRBV5-6 and TRBJ2-1; no clear D gene. From germline, CDR1 is SGHDT and CDR2 YYEEEE. This CDR3 region has 13 residues. The V and J ends lost 0 bases and 7 bases respectively, with 8 bases between them. The CDR3 region has the DNA TGTGCCAGCAGCTTGGTGGTATCTAATGAGCAGTTCTTC. This encodes CASSLVVSNEQFF.

This clonotype has a count of ten or more. The V gene is TRBV7-2, the J gene TRBJ2-3; TRBD2 matches 13 bases. The CDR3 is 16 amino acids. Germline lookup yields CDR1 SGHTA and CDR2 FQGNSA. Germline trimming cut 5 bases from V and 6 bases from J; bases unmatched to any gene: 8. The CDR3 region is CASSTALAGGPDTQYF. CDR3 nucleotide sequence: TGTGCCAGCAGCACAGCACTAGCGGGGGGGCCCGATACGCAGTATTTT.

The rearrangement uses TRBV15 and TRBJ2-7; D tentatively fits TRBD1 or TRBD2 (6 bases each). CDR1 LNHNV and CDR2 YYDKDF come from the germline V gene (reference sequence). V dropped 4 bases and J dropped 4 bases, with 14 bases sitting between them. The CDR3 loop spans 14 amino acids. As DNA, the CDR3 is TGTGCCACCAGCAAAATCGGGGGCGATTACGAGCAGTACGTC. Translated: CATSKIGGDYEQYV.

V gene TRBV6-6 combines with J gene TRBJ2-7, with a tentative D call TRBD1 (6 bases). The CDR3 is made up of 13 amino acids. Per the germline V gene, CDR1 is MNHNY and CDR2 is SVGAGI (reference sequence). Trimming stripped 7 bases from V and 1 base from J, with 11 bases between. The CDR3 protein is CASNPQGSYEQYF. The CDR3 region has the DNA TGTGCCAGCAACCCACAGGGATCCTACGAGCAGTACTTC.

The chain combines TRBV19 with TRBJ1-1; perhaps TRBD1 as D (6 bases). This CDR3 spans 15 amino acids. Germline V CDR1 and CDR2: LNHDA, SQIVND (reference sequence). V lost 7 bases and J lost 5, with 20 bases in between. The chain's CDR3 is CASTLGGGARTEAFF. As DNA, the CDR3 is TGTGCCAGTACCCTAGGGGGGGGCGCCAGGACTGAAGCTTTCTTT. Filled out from reference TRBV19 and TRBJ1-1, the complete variable domain reads DGGITQSPKYLFRKEGQNVTLSCEQNLNHDAMYWYRQDPGQGLRLIYYSQIVNDFQKGDIAEGYSVSREKKESFPLTVTSAQKNPTAFYLCASTLGGGARTEAFFGQGTRLTVV.

The rearrangement joins TRBV2 to TRBJ2-1; TRBD2 agrees at 10 bases. The CDR3 is 14 residues long. Germline CDR1 reads SNHLY; CDR2 reads FYNNEI. J lost 9 bases, V lost 8 bases, and 10 bases had no gene match. This CDR3 is CASAFGAGGLEQFF. CDR3 bases: TGTGCCAGCGCTTTCGGAGCGGGGGGGCTTGAGCAGTTCTTC.